Shown below are 30 T cell receptor beta chains from a single sample sequenced in a study of blood T cell repertoires in COVID-19. Sequenced by immunoSEQ multiplex PCR; TCRdb stores in-frame clones only, minus some. The repertoire has roughly 330,000 clones, roughly nine tenths of them found once; the top ten carry approximately 5%. Material: PBMCs or T cells enriched from blood (not recorded which). All receptors derive from a woman aged 25-40 years who had recovered from COVID-19.

The chain links TRBV6-6 to TRBJ2-3; TRBD1 aligns across 9 bases. From germline, CDR1 is MNHNY and CDR2 SVGAGI (reference sequence). V lost 5 bases to trimming and J lost 3 bases; unmatched junction nucleotides: 6. The CDR3 consists of 15 residues. CDR3 in DNA: TGTGCCAGCAGTCTACGACAGGGGGGGACAGATACGCAGTATTTT. Protein sequence: CASSLRQGGTDTQYF.

This clone was detected only a few times. This chain links TRBV5-1 with TRBJ2-6, with a weak D call TRBD2 (6 bases). There are 15 residues in the CDR3. Germline assignment: CDR1 SGHRS and CDR2 YFSETQ. The V gene lost 4 bases and the J gene lost 4 bases, with 12 bases spanning the gap. The CDR3: CASSQRAVGANVLTF. In nucleotides, the CDR3 is TGCGCCAGCAGCCAGCGGGCGGTAGGGGCCAACGTCCTGACTTTC. Drawing the rest from reference TRBV5-1 and TRBJ2-6, the complete variable domain is KAGVTQTPRYLIKTRGQQVTLSCSPISGHRSVSWYQQTPGQGLQFLFEYFSETQRNKGNFPGRFSGRQFSNSRSEMNVSTLELGDSALYLCASSQRAVGANVLTFGAGSRLTVL.

The V and J genes are TRBV6-5 and TRBJ2-5; TRBD2 matches at 10 bases. Germline CDR1 and CDR2: MNHEY and SVGAGI. V lost 10 bases and J lost 3; bases outside the gene matches: 11. This CDR3 region has 15 residues. The CDR3 spells CATAIAGGAEETQYF. The CDR3 nucleotides are TGTGCCACCGCGATAGCGGGGGGCGCCGAAGAGACCCAGTACTTC.

The chain uses TRBV9 and TRBJ1-3; TRBD1 matches at 7 bases. The CDR3 covers 16 residues. Trimming removed 0 bases from V and 1 base from J; junction bases left unmatched: 4. Germline V gene sequence: CDR1 SGDLS, CDR2 YYNGEE. The CDR3 loop reads CASSVGTGASGNTIYF. CDR3 DNA: TGTGCCAGCAGCGTAGGAACAGGGGCGTCTGGAAACACCATATATTTT.

The chain carries TRBV10-3 and TRBJ2-7, with D maybe TRBD2 (5 bases). V was clipped by 8 bases and J by 0 bases, with 11 bases between them. The CDR3 has 13 amino acids. Germline V CDR1 and CDR2: ENHRY, SYGVKD. CDR3: CAIGSAGSYEQYF. Here the CDR3 DNA reads TGTGCCATCGGCTCCGCGGGCTCCTACGAGCAGTACTTC.

The genes are TRBV6-5 and TRBJ1-1, with TRBD1 as a possible D gene (6 bases). The CDR3 contains 11 residues. The V gene lost 10 bases and the J gene lost 10 bases, with 16 bases spanning the gap. CDR1 is MNHEY, CDR2 SVGAGI, per germline. Written as DNA, the CDR3 is TGTGCCACCCCCCTCGGGGGGGCAGCTTTCTTT. It specifies CATPLGGAAFF.

This clone was found once. The genes are TRBV5-4 and TRBJ2-3; 7 bases align to TRBD1. The CDR3 length is 15 residues. Trimming took 4 bases from V and 2 from J; bases not matched to a gene: 7. Germline V CDR1 and CDR2: SGHNT, YYREEE (reference sequence). The CDR3 loop reads CASSPPGGHTDTQYF. The CDR3 DNA follows: TGTGCCAGCAGCCCCCCAGGGGGTCACACAGATACGCAGTATTTT.

V usage is TRBV10-3 and J usage is TRBJ1-1; TRBD1 might be the D (5 bases). V dropped 3 bases and J dropped 6 bases, with 11 bases sitting between them. Germline lookup yields CDR1 ENHRY and CDR2 SYGVKD. The CDR3 is made up of 13 amino acids. CDR3 coding DNA: TGTGCCATCAGTGACCCTGGGACTCCTGAAGCTTTCTTT. Amino acids: CAISDPGTPEAFF.

The gene calls are TRBV6-6 and TRBJ2-2; unclear D gene. This CDR3 is 13 amino acids long. The V end was cut by 6 bases, the J end by 3 bases, with 8 bases between. Germline lookup yields CDR1 MNHNY and CDR2 SVGAGI (reference sequence). Here the CDR3 reads CASRPTDTGELFF. The CDR3 DNA follows: TGTGCCAGCAGGCCCACAGACACCGGGGAGCTGTTTTTT.

The CDR3 sequence: CASSLQGGDNSPLHF. In DNA, the CDR3 is TGCGCCAGCAGTTTACAGGGAGGGGATAATTCACCCCTCCACTTT. The chain uses TRBV5-1 and TRBJ1-6, with TRBD1 as a possible D gene (6 bases). Germline CDR1 reads SGHRS; CDR2 reads YFSETQ. Between the trimmed V and J ends, which lost 5 bases and 5 bases, there was a span of 14 bases. This CDR3 is 15 amino acids long. Full variable domain (rest looked up from reference TRBV5-1 and TRBJ1-6): KAGVTQTPRYLIKTRGQQVTLSCSPISGHRSVSWYQQTPGQGLQFLFEYFSETQRNKGNFPGRFSGRQFSNSRSEMNVSTLELGDSALYLCASSLQGGDNSPLHFGNGTRLTVT.

J is TRBJ2-3 and V is TRBV10-2; 8 bases agree with TRBD1. CDR3 length equals 16 residues. J was trimmed by 7 bases and V by 0 bases; bases with no gene match: 9. Germline lookup yields CDR1 WSHSY and CDR2 SAAADI. CDR3 protein: CASSESRTGILNTQYF. Written as DNA, the CDR3 is TGCGCCAGCAGTGAGTCCCGGACAGGGATATTGAATACGCAGTATTTT.

V and J are TRBV7-3 and TRBJ2-1; possible D gene TRBD2, 6 bases. V was cut by 1 base and J by 4 bases, with 8 bases left in between. CDR1 and CDR2 (germline): SGHTA, FQGTGA. This CDR3 comprises 14 residues. The DNA for the CDR3 is TGTGCCAGCAGCTTAATGGCGGGGTACAATGAGCAGTTCTTC. It codes for CASSLMAGYNEQFF.

The V and J genes are TRBV6-5 and TRBJ1-2, with D possibly TRBD1 on 6 matching bases. Trimming left V 7 bases short and J 2 bases short, with 11 bases between. Germline V gene sequence: CDR1 MNHEY, CDR2 SVGAGI. The CDR3 length is 13 residues. The CDR3 bases are TGTGCCAGCACCCTCGACAGGAACTATGGCTACACCTTC. This codes for CASTLDRNYGYTF.

The V gene is TRBV19, the J gene TRBJ1-6; 9 bases line up with TRBD1. Germline V CDR1 and CDR2: LNHDA, SQIVND (reference sequence). V lost 11 bases and J lost 6; bases outside the gene matches: 8. CDR3 size: 14 residues. The CDR3 loop is CASSATGGNSPLHF. The CDR3 DNA sequence: TGTGCCTCCTCAGCGACAGGGGGTAATTCACCCCTCCACTTT.

V gene TRBV30 combines with J gene TRBJ1-2; no clear D. The germline V gene has CDR1 GTSNPN and CDR2 SVGIG (reference sequence). Trimming took 5 bases from V and 4 from J, leaving 11 bases between them. The CDR3 is made up of 12 amino acids. CDR3 in DNA: TGTGCCTGGGTTGGAGTATCCTATGGCTACACCTTC. Amino acid sequence: CAWVGVSYGYTF.

V usage is TRBV3-1 (or the pseudogene TRBV3-2) and J usage is TRBJ1-1, with 8 nucleotides matching TRBD1. V trimming: 4 bases; J trimming: 7 bases; junction bases outside the gene matches: 11. This CDR3 contains 15 residues. CDR1 is LGHDT, CDR2 YNNKEL, per germline (reference sequence). The CDR3 protein is CASSLRGQGQNEAFF. CDR3 sequence (DNA): TGTGCCAGCAGCCTCCGCGGACAGGGACAAAATGAAGCTTTCTTT.

The chain uses TRBV21-1 and TRBJ2-7; the tabulated D call, TRBD2, remains unverified against the DNA. TRBV21-1 is recorded as a pseudogene. The CDR3 spans 16 residues. The DNA for the CDR3 is TGTGCCAGCAGCCCACCTAGGGGGGGTCCTACCTACGAGCAGTACTTC. Translation: CASSPPRGGPTYEQYF.

Of note for this clone: Its ends do not fully match the called genes, so a read error is possible. The rearrangement uses TRBV19 and TRBJ1-4; D is ambiguous. CDR1 and CDR2 (germline): LNHDA, SQIVND (reference sequence). The CDR3 is 12 residues long. The CDR3 sequence: CASSIVAGRQVF. CDR3 bases: TGTGCCAGTAGTATAGTAGCGGGGAGGCAAGTTTTT.

The chain joins TRBV9 to TRBJ1-1; D is unresolved. The germline V and J ends were trimmed by 3 bases and 1 base, with 7 bases remaining between them. From germline, CDR1 is SGDLS and CDR2 YYNGEE. This CDR3 is 13 amino acids long. DNA for the CDR3: TGTGCCAGCAGCGCCTATGGGAACACTGAAGCTTTCTTT. This encodes CASSAYGNTEAFF.

The CDR3 protein is CASSTTNTGELFF. DNA of the CDR3: TGTGCCAGCAGCACGACAAACACCGGGGAGCTGTTTTTT. The rearrangement links TRBV7-8 to TRBJ2-2; D ambiguous. Trimming took off 5 bases at V and 2 bases at J, with 6 bases between the two ends. This CDR3 is built from 13 residues. The germline V gene has CDR1 SGHVS and CDR2 FQNEAQ.

The chain joins TRBV7-6 to TRBJ1-4, with D possibly matching TRBD1 (6 bases). The V end lost 4 bases, the J end lost 4 bases, and 13 bases lay between the germline ends. The CDR3 runs to 15 residues. Germline CDR1 SGHVS, CDR2 FNYEAQ. The chain's CDR3 is CASSSQGRGNEKLFF. CDR3 coding DNA: TGTGCCAGCAGCTCACAGGGCCGGGGTAATGAAAAACTGTTTTTT.

This sequence joins TRBV19 and TRBJ1-1; D not resolved. CDR1 is LNHDA and CDR2 is SQIVND in the germline V gene (reference sequence). There are 15 residues in the CDR3. The ends were cut back, 6 bases at V and 4 bases at J, with 18 bases in the middle. Written as DNA, the CDR3 is TGTGCCAGTAGGACCATTCGGGGAGGGTCCACTGAAGCTTTCTTT. Translating it yields CASRTIRGGSTEAFF.

V and J are TRBV27 and TRBJ1-5, with D unresolved. V was pared by 2 bases and J by 6 bases, with 8 bases between. Germline loops: CDR1 MNHEY, CDR2 SMNVEV (reference sequence). The CDR3 has 13 amino acids. CDR3: CASSLRRGQPQHF. CDR3 DNA sequence: TGTGCCAGCAGTTTACGTCGCGGTCAGCCCCAGCATTTT.

The chain recombines TRBV7-6 with TRBJ2-7, with TRBD1 matching 11 bases. The V segment lost 5 bases and the J segment 5 bases; nucleotides outside the gene matches: 5. Germline CDR1 SGHVS, CDR2 FNYEAQ. The CDR3 loop spans 14 amino acids. CDR3 amino acids: CASSPWTGGNEQYF. The CDR3 DNA reads as TGTGCCAGCAGCCCGTGGACAGGGGGCAACGAGCAGTACTTC. Filled out from reference TRBV7-6 and TRBJ2-7, the complete variable domain reads GAGVSQSPRYKVTKRGQDVALRCDPISGHVSLYWYRQALGQGPEFLTYFNYEAQQDKSGLPNDRFSAERPEGSISTLTIQRTEQRDSAMYRCASSPWTGGNEQYFGPGTRLTVT.

CDR3 residues: CASSLLAGASSGTGELFF. CDR3 coding DNA: TGTGCCAGCAGCTTGCTAGCGGGGGCCTCTTCGGGCACCGGGGAGCTGTTTTTT. The rearrangement joins TRBV5-4 to TRBJ2-2, with 10 bases fitting TRBD2. The CDR3 spans 18 residues. Per germline, CDR1 SGHNT and CDR2 YYREEE (reference sequence). Losses at the gene ends were 1 base for V and 4 bases for J; bases not matched to a gene: 10.

The chain is built from TRBV29-1 and TRBJ1-1, with 12 nucleotides matching TRBD1. Per the germline V gene, CDR1 is SQVTM and CDR2 is ANQGSEA. Unmatched junction bases numbered 9, after V lost 6 bases and J lost 4 bases. This CDR3 contains 15 residues. For the CDR3, the DNA is TGCAGCGTGGGGGACAGGGGGCTTGTTGGCACTGAAGCTTTCTTT. It encodes CSVGDRGLVGTEAFF.

The chain couples TRBV6-4 to TRBJ1-1, with D hard to call. This CDR3 is built from 15 residues. Germline CDR1 reads MRHNA; CDR2 reads SNTAGT. With 6 bases removed from V and 0 bases from J, the gap between germline ends came to 14 bases. The CDR3 DNA sequence: TGTGCCAGCAGCCCGCGATCCGGGGTGAACACTGAAGCTTTCTTT. The encoded protein is CASSPRSGVNTEAFF.

The J gene is TRBJ2-7, the V gene TRBV29-1, with 7 bases identical to TRBD2. The CDR3 spans 11 residues. Trimming took 6 bases from V and 5 from J; bases not matched to a gene: 4. Germline V CDR1 and CDR2: SQVTM, ANQGSEA. This CDR3 reads CSVGLGHEQYF. The DNA of the CDR3 is TGCAGCGTAGGACTAGGCCACGAGCAGTACTTC.

The chain employs TRBV30 and TRBJ1-2, with D hard to call. The CDR3 spans 15 residues. Germline V gene sequence: CDR1 GTSNPN, CDR2 SVGIG (reference sequence). V was trimmed by 3 bases and J by 3 bases, leaving 17 bases between them. The CDR3 here is CAWRPIGGWDYGYTF. The CDR3 coding sequence is TGTGCCTGGAGACCCATCGGAGGGTGGGACTATGGCTACACCTTC.

J is TRBJ2-7 and V is TRBV5-4, with a weak D call TRBD1 (5 bases). Per germline, CDR1 SGHNT and CDR2 YYREEE (reference sequence). This CDR3 is built from 14 residues. Trimming removed 0 bases at V and 3 bases at J, with 10 bases between. CDR3 DNA sequence: TGTGCCAGCAGCTTGGAGACAGCCAGCTACGAGCAGTACTTC. Protein product: CASSLETASYEQYF.